These 5 T cell receptor beta chains originate from one sample sequenced in a study of OX40 agonist ivuxolimab in advanced cancers. Assay: immunoSEQ multiplex PCR; the TCRdb copy retains only in-frame clones and omits some. The sample lists roughly 66,000 clones, around 83% occurring once. The material was CD4+ or CD8+ T cells sorted from blood, obtained in a trial of the OX40 agonist ivuxolimab. These receptor sequences come from an adult with an advanced solid tumor such as melanoma, head and neck, liver or kidney cancer.

The rearrangement joins TRBV5-1 to TRBJ2-5, with 8 bases identical to TRBD1. V trimming: 0 bases; J trimming: 5 bases; junction bases outside the gene matches: 6. Germline V gene data show CDR1 as SGHRS and CDR2 as YFSETQ. The CDR3 loop spans 15 amino acids. In nucleotides, the CDR3 is TGCGCCAGCAGCTTGGGTCAGGGGGCCGGGGAGACCCAGTACTTC. Residues: CASSLGQGAGETQYF.

The gene calls are TRBV4-2 and TRBJ2-1; maybe TRBD2 (6 bases). Germline lookup yields CDR1 LGHNA and CDR2 YNFKEQ. The CDR3 contains 14 residues. The V and J ends lost 0 bases and 14 bases respectively, with 17 bases between them. CDR3 region: CASSQEIGGGLKFF. The DNA of the CDR3 is TGTGCCAGCAGCCAAGAGATCGGTGGGGGGTTAAAGTTCTTC.

This sequence joins TRBV25-1 and TRBJ1-2, with a possible D match to TRBD1 (6 bases). This CDR3 has 15 residues. V lost 3 bases and J 2 bases, leaving 13 bases between the germline ends. Germline V lookup: CDR1 MGHDK, CDR2 SYGVNS. The CDR3 nucleotides read TGTGCCAGCAGTGATCCTGGCAGGGGCAACTATGGCTACACCTTC. Encoded protein: CASSDPGRGNYGYTF.

The chain uses TRBV29-1 and TRBJ2-7; tentatively, D is TRBD1 (7 bases). This CDR3 comprises 15 residues. The V end was cut by 2 bases, the J end by 0 bases, with 14 bases between. CDR1 is SQVTM and CDR2 is ANQGSEA in the germline V gene. The DNA of the CDR3 is TGCAGCGTTGAAAAGGAGGGACAGTTCTCCTACGAGCAGTACTTC. Its protein product is CSVEKEGQFSYEQYF.

V is TRBV30 and J is TRBJ1-1; D unresolved. The germline V and J ends were trimmed by 1 base and 7 bases, with 13 bases remaining between them. Germline V gives CDR1 GTSNPN, CDR2 SVGIG (reference sequence). This CDR3 is 13 amino acids long. CDR3 in amino acids: CAWSGSHKLEAFF. DNA of the CDR3: TGTGCCTGGAGTGGGTCCCACAAACTTGAAGCTTTCTTT.